Included here is one T cell receptor (beta chain) sequence, with context. Its target is not known. This sample is drawn from a study of T cell repertoires in cytomegalovirus infection. Study-level information: Carrying CMV and the relevant HLA type showed in public TCR beta signatures. Study results and limitations: Carriers of CMV and the relevant HLA type were discriminated by public TCR beta frequency. Ex vivo responses were dominated by HLA-C-restricted CMV-specific TCR beta clonotypes.

Using its own MiXCR run on the reads, TCRdb lists one record per CDR3 protein. The repertoire holds a few hundred thousand distinct CDR3 sequences, with 9.5% as singletons. The TCR originated in a human donor in good health (CMV status not recorded). Some clones in this sample may be carry-over from other donors' samples. The sample was PBMCs.

CDR3 nucleotides: TGCAGTGGGCTAGCGGGCGGGGGGCGGGGCGGCAATGAGCAGTTCTTC. Protein: CSGLAGGGRGGNEQFF. This chain connects TRBV20-1 to TRBJ2-1; 8 bases line up with TRBD2. V was pared by 7 bases and J by 6 bases, with 17 bases of the junction left unmatched. This CDR3 has 16 residues. Germline V gene data show CDR1 as DFQATT and CDR2 as SNEGSKA (reference sequence).